Below are 23 T cell receptor beta chains sequenced from a single sample in a study of blood T cell repertoires in COVID-19. Sequencing used immunoSEQ multiplex PCR; TCRdb keeps in-frame clones, though not all of them. The data show under 400,000 clones, with 88% seen just once and 1.6% held by the top ten. Sequenced sample: peripheral blood. The receptors originated from a woman aged 30 to 39 with COVID-19, enrolled during active disease.

The rearrangement uses TRBV7-3 and TRBJ2-5; 14 nucleotides agree with TRBD2. The V gene's germline CDR1 is SGHTA and CDR2 FQGTGA. Unmatched junction bases numbered 9, after V lost 6 bases and J lost 0 bases. The CDR3 is 18 amino acids. The CDR3 loop reads CASSQGRLAGGYQETQYF. The DNA for the CDR3 is TGTGCCAGCAGTCAAGGGAGACTAGCGGGGGGGTACCAAGAGACCCAGTACTTC.

This chain uses TRBV21-1 with TRBJ2-6; TRBD1 is the table's D call, not checked against the DNA. TRBV21-1 is designated a pseudogene. This CDR3 has 17 amino acids. In DNA form, the CDR3 reads TGTGCCAGCAGCAGTCGCAGGGACAGCTCTGGGGCCAACGTCCTGACTTTC. Translation gives CASSSRRDSSGANVLTF.

This chain joins TRBV6-1 and TRBJ1-4, with TRBD1 identical over 7 bases. There are 15 residues in the CDR3. V was pared by 2 bases and J by 4 bases, with 4 bases of the junction left unmatched. CDR1 and CDR2 from the germline V gene are MNHNS and SASEGT. CDR3 DNA: TGTGCCAGCAGTGAACTGACAGGGCGTAATGAAAAACTGTTTTTT. This sequence encodes CASSELTGRNEKLFF.

This clone was seen more than once but under ten times. The chain combines TRBV28 with TRBJ1-1; 7 positions agree with TRBD1. The CDR3 spans 14 residues. The V segment lost 1 base and the J segment 5 bases; nucleotides outside the gene matches: 4. Looked up from germline, CDR1 is MDHEN and CDR2 is SYDVKM. In nucleotides, the CDR3 is TGTGCCAGCAGTTTATTCAGGGGGAAGACTGAAGCTTTCTTT. Protein sequence: CASSLFRGKTEAFF. The full variable domain, with the rest looked up from reference TRBV28 and TRBJ1-1, is DVKVTQSSRYLVKRTGEKVFLECVQDMDHENMFWYRQDPGLGLRLIYFSYDVKMKEKGDIPEGYSVSREKKERFSLILESASTNQTSMYLCASSLFRGKTEAFFGQGTRLTVV.

V gene TRBV11-3 combines with J gene TRBJ2-1, with TRBD1 identical over 9 bases. The CDR3 extends over 15 amino acids. CDR1 and CDR2 (germline): SGHNT, YENEEA. The junction had 8 bases not matched to a gene; V was cut back by 1 base and J by 10 bases. DNA for the CDR3: TGTGCCAGCAGCTTAGTCGGGACAGGGCTCGGGGAGCAGTTCTTC. Protein sequence: CASSLVGTGLGEQFF.

The V call is TRBV10-3, the J call TRBJ2-3; TRBD2 agrees at 7 bases. J lost 4 bases, V lost 8 bases, and 6 bases had no gene match. CDR3 length: 13 amino acids. Germline V gene lookup returns CDR1 ENHRY and CDR2 SYGVKD. The CDR3 spells CAIAGGGADTQYF. CDR3 DNA sequence: TGTGCCATCGCTGGGGGAGGGGCAGATACGCAGTATTTT.

V and J are TRBV6-2 or TRBV6-3 and TRBJ2-7, with TRBD1 identical over 8 bases. The CDR3 consists of 17 residues. Germline V lookup: CDR1 MNHEY, CDR2 SVGEGT. V shed 6 bases, J shed 1 base, and the junction held 14 bases outside the gene matches. The CDR3 loop reads CASSHASGTGESYEQYV. The CDR3 nucleotides read TGTGCCAGCAGCCACGCTTCCGGGACAGGTGAATCCTACGAGCAGTACGTC.

The chain joins TRBV10-3 to TRBJ2-7; TRBD2 matches 8 bases. This CDR3 contains 15 residues. Germline assignment: CDR1 ENHRY and CDR2 SYGVKD. V was clipped by 3 bases and J by 7 bases; unmatched bases: 11. CDR3 residues: CAISDSAGGTREQYF. The CDR3 nucleotides are TGTGCCATCAGTGATAGTGCGGGGGGAACGCGGGAGCAGTACTTC.

The rearrangement links TRBV5-1 to TRBJ2-1; 10 positions agree with TRBD2. This CDR3 comprises 16 residues. V was pared by 0 bases and J by 6 bases, with 6 bases of the junction left unmatched. CDR1 SGHRS and CDR2 YFSETQ come from the germline V gene. CDR3: CASSLAAGGRLNEQFF. The CDR3 DNA reads as TGCGCCAGCAGCTTGGCAGCGGGGGGGCGGCTCAATGAGCAGTTCTTC.

This clone was seen only once. The chain combines TRBV19 with TRBJ1-2; D may be TRBD1 (6 bases). This CDR3 region has 14 residues. Germline assignment: CDR1 LNHDA and CDR2 SQIVND (reference sequence). V dropped 3 bases and J dropped 8 bases, with 16 bases sitting between them. The CDR3 loop is CASSMGAGIQGYTF. In DNA form, the CDR3 reads TGTGCCAGTAGTATGGGGGCAGGGATTCAAGGCTACACCTTC.

The chain combines TRBV28 with TRBJ1-6; no clear D gene. There are 14 residues in the CDR3. The germline gives CDR1 MDHEN, CDR2 SYDVKM. The ends were cut back, 7 bases at V and 7 bases at J, with 14 bases in the middle. CDR3 loop: CASMKRVGNSPLHF. In DNA form, the CDR3 reads TGTGCCAGCATGAAGCGGGTTGGCAATTCACCCCTCCACTTT. Together with reference TRBV28 and TRBJ1-6, the CDR3 gives the full variable domain: DVKVTQSSRYLVKRTGEKVFLECVQDMDHENMFWYRQDPGLGLRLIYFSYDVKMKEKGDIPEGYSVSREKKERFSLILESASTNQTSMYLCASMKRVGNSPLHFGNGTRLTVT.

The chain employs TRBV27 and TRBJ1-6; D is unclear. The CDR3 runs 15 residues. V was shortened by 2 bases and J by 9 bases, with 14 bases between the two germline ends. Germline CDR1 reads MNHEY; CDR2 reads SMNVEV (reference sequence). The CDR3 loop is CASSLEGPRISPLHF. DNA of the CDR3: TGTGCCAGCAGTTTAGAGGGCCCCAGAATTTCACCCCTCCACTTT.

The rearrangement joins TRBV19 to TRBJ2-3, with D maybe TRBD2 (6 bases). V lost 6 bases, J lost 5 bases, and 15 bases lay in between. The CDR3 extends over 14 amino acids. CDR1 is LNHDA and CDR2 is SQIVND in the germline V gene (reference sequence). CDR3 amino acids: CASRMRGGIDTQYF. The CDR3 nucleotides read TGTGCCAGTAGGATGAGGGGCGGGATAGATACGCAGTATTTT. Filled out from reference TRBV19 and TRBJ2-3, the complete variable domain reads DGGITQSPKYLFRKEGQNVTLSCEQNLNHDAMYWYRQDPGQGLRLIYYSQIVNDFQKGDIAEGYSVSREKKESFPLTVTSAQKNPTAFYLCASRMRGGIDTQYFGPGTRLTVL.

CDR3 sequence: CASSYEGLRSDTQYF. CDR3 in DNA: TGTGCCAGCAGTTATGAGGGACTAAGATCCGATACGCAGTATTTT. The chain combines TRBV6-2 or TRBV6-3 with TRBJ2-3; TRBD2 matches at 7 bases. The trim removed 3 bases at V and 6 bases at J, leaving 9 bases unmatched. The CDR3 extends over 15 amino acids. Germline V gene sequence: CDR1 MNHEY, CDR2 SVGEGT.

This rearrangement joins TRBV18 to TRBJ1-1, with D possibly being TRBD1 (6 bases). This CDR3 has 15 amino acids. In germline, CDR1 is KGHSH, CDR2 LQKENI. Between the trimmed V and J ends, which lost 2 bases and 4 bases, there was a span of 14 bases. The CDR3 is CASSPELTGSTEAFF. As DNA, the CDR3 is TGTGCCAGCTCACCAGAACTCACAGGGAGCACTGAAGCTTTCTTT.

The CDR3 loop reads CAWSVSGGIDTQYF. CDR3 DNA sequence: TGTGCCTGGAGTGTAAGCGGGGGGATAGATACGCAGTATTTT. This rearrangement joins TRBV30 to TRBJ2-3; 9 bases match TRBD2. The V segment lost 0 bases and the J segment 5 bases; nucleotides outside the gene matches: 3. The length of the CDR3 is 14 residues. Germline lookup yields CDR1 GTSNPN and CDR2 SVGIG (reference sequence).

As to this clone: This specimen includes other DNA sequences encoding the same CDR3. The rearrangement links TRBV5-6 to TRBJ1-6, with D possibly being TRBD1 (6 bases). Trimming pared 2 bases from V and 0 bases from J, leaving 9 bases between. The CDR3 runs 16 residues. Germline loops: CDR1 SGHDT, CDR2 YYEEEE. The DNA for the CDR3 is TGTGCCAGCAGCTTACAGGGAAGCTCCTATAATTCACCCCTCCACTTT. Translating gives CASSLQGSSYNSPLHF.

The chain joins TRBV7-9 to TRBJ2-7; weak D call: TRBD2 (5 bases). In germline, CDR1 is SEHNR, CDR2 FQNEAQ (reference sequence). The V end lost 4 bases, the J end lost 4 bases, and 14 bases lay between the germline ends. The CDR3 is 14 amino acids. The chain's CDR3 is CASSSPGNAYEQYV. CDR3 in DNA: TGTGCCAGCAGCTCCCCGGGAAACGCTTACGAGCAGTACGTC.

V usage is TRBV6-6 and J usage is TRBJ1-5; D is undetermined. CDR1 is MNHNY and CDR2 is SVGAGI in the germline V gene (reference sequence). The CDR3 contains 11 residues. The V and J ends lost 4 bases and 7 bases respectively, with 5 bases between them. CDR3 coding DNA: TGTGCCAGCAGTTCCGAGCAGCCCCAGCATTTT. It encodes CASSSEQPQHF.

J is TRBJ1-4 and V is TRBV5-1, with D perhaps matching TRBD1 (6 bases). Germline CDR1 is SGHRS and CDR2 is YFSETQ. V was pared by 6 bases and J by 4 bases, with 19 bases between. The CDR3 consists of 16 residues. The chain's CDR3 is CASTEGGLGGNEKLFF. CDR3 DNA sequence: TGCGCCAGCACCGAGGGGGGGCTGGGTGGTAATGAAAAACTGTTTTTT.

This clone occurred once. Different DNA sequences within this sample yield the same CDR3. This rearrangement joins TRBV9 to TRBJ1-3; maybe TRBD1 (5 bases). V lost 0 bases and J 3 bases, leaving 7 bases between the germline ends. Germline assignment: CDR1 SGDLS and CDR2 YYNGEE. This CDR3 comprises 14 residues. CDR3 DNA sequence: TGTGCCAGCAGCGTAGGGGGGGTTGGAAACACCATATATTTT. This codes for CASSVGGVGNTIYF.

The rearrangement uses TRBV10-2 and TRBJ1-6; TRBD1 agrees at 8 bases. V gave up 6 bases and J gave up 10 bases; unmatched junction bases: 8. The CDR3 length is 14 residues. Germline lookup yields CDR1 WSHSY and CDR2 SAAADI. The CDR3 is CASRKTGEGSPLHF. CDR3 DNA: TGCGCCAGCAGGAAGACAGGGGAAGGATCACCCCTCCACTTT.

CDR3 residues: CASSDASGQETQYF. In nucleotides, the CDR3 is TGTGCCAGCTCGGACGCGAGCGGACAAGAGACCCAGTACTTC. The chain recombines TRBV18 with TRBJ2-5, with D perhaps TRBD2 (5 bases). Germline lookup yields CDR1 KGHSH and CDR2 LQKENI. The CDR3 consists of 14 residues. V gave up 6 bases and J gave up 2 bases, with 13 bases separating them. The whole variable domain, filled in from reference TRBV18 and TRBJ2-5, reads NAGVMQNPRHLVRRRGQEARLRCSPMKGHSHVYWYRQLPEEGLKFMVYLQKENIIDESGMPKERFSAEFPKEGPSILRIQQVVRGDSAAYFCASSDASGQETQYFGPGTRLLVL.